The clone carrying this TCR beta chain was counted only a few times. This sample is drawn from a study of T cells in Graves' hyperthyroidism and ophthalmopathy. Authors of the study amplified TCR beta CDR3 regions from RNA transcripts. The HTBI primer set was used in a first-round RT-PCR of the TCR CDR3. TCRdb independently ran MiXCR on the multiplex PCR reads; one entry per CDR3 protein. The table lists more than 500,000 distinct CDR3 sequences, 15% to 20% of them singletons. Exclusion criteria comprised uncontrolled infection, other autoimmune disease, pregnancy or lactation. The CDR3 totals 16 residues. Germline values: CDR1 SGHRS, CDR2 YFSETQ. V was cut by 5 bases and J by 6 bases, with 20 bases left in between.

This chain links TRBV5-1 with TRBJ2-2, with D unclear. This TCR derives from a woman aged 25 to 45 with Graves' hyperthyroidism. The sequencing input was blood. CDR3 amino acids: CASRSVPPPAAGELFF. For the CDR3, the DNA is TGCGCCAGCAGATCTGTACCCCCCCCGGCCGCCGGGGAGCTGTTTTTT.